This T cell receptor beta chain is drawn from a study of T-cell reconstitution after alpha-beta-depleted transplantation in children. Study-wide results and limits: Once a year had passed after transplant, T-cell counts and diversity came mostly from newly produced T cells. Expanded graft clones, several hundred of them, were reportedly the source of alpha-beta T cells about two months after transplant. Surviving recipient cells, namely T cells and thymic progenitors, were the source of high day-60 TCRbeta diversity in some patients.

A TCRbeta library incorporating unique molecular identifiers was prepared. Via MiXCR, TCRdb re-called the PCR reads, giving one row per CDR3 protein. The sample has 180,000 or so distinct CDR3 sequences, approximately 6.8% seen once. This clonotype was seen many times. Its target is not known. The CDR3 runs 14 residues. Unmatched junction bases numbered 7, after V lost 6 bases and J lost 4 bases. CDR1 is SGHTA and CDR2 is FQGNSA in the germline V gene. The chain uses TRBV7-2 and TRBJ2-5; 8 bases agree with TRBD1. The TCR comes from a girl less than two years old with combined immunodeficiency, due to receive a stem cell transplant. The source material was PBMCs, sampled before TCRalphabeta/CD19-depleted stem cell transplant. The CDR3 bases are TGTGCCAGCAGTATACAGGGGGGTCCAGAGACCCAGTACTTC. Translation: CASSIQGGPETQYF.